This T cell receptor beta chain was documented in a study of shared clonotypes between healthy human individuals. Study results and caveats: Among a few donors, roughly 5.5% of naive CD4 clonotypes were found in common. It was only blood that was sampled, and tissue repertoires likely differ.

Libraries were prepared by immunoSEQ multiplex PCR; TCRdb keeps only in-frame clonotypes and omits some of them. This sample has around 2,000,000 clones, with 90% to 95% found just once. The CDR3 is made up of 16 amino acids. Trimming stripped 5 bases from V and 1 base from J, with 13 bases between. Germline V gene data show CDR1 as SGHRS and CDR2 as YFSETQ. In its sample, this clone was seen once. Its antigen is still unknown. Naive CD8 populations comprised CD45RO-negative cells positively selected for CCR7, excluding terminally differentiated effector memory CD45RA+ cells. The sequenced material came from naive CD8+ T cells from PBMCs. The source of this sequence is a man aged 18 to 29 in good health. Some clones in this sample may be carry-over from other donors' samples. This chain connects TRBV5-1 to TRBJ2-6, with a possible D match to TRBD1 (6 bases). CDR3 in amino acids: CASRLGAWSGANVLTF. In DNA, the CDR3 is TGCGCCAGCAGGCTGGGGGCCTGGTCTGGGGCCAACGTCCTGACTTTC.